The clone carrying this T cell receptor beta chain was counted many times. Its antigen remains unidentified. This sample was included in a study of breast tumors, draining lymph nodes, adjacent tissues. Findings of the study overall: Tumor T cell lymph node origin was a supported hypothesis, not proven. Tumor TCR diversity was below lymph nodes but above nontumor tissue. Luminal-like breast cancer showed significantly higher tumor–nontumor repertoire similarity than basal-like.

Axillary draining lymph nodes of breast cancer patients supplied the node samples. Each CDR3 protein gets one entry after TCRdb re-called the multiplex PCR reads with MiXCR. In the table there are about 230,000 distinct CDR3 sequences, about 30% of which are singletons. Germline V gene sequence: CDR1 SGHRS, CDR2 YFSETQ. This CDR3 has 16 amino acids. With 4 bases clipped from V and 0 bases from J, the junction kept 4 bases outside the gene matches. The sample taken for sequencing was axillary lymph node tissue. The gene calls are TRBV5-1 and TRBJ2-2; TRBD2 agrees at 9 bases. This receptor was obtained from a female donor with breast cancer. Some clones in this sample may be carry-over from other donors' samples. The CDR3 loop is CASSVTSGPNTGELFF. CDR3 coding DNA: TGCGCCAGCAGCGTTACTAGCGGGCCGAACACCGGGGAGCTGTTTTTT.